Listed below are T cell receptor beta chains from one sample, sequenced in a study of blood T cell repertoires in COVID-19. The repertoire was sequenced with immunoSEQ multiplex PCR; TCRdb's copy has only in-frame clones and lacks some. This sample has under 140,000 clones, with around 68% found just once. The sequenced material came from peripheral blood. All receptors come from a woman aged 55-69 years with acute or convalescent COVID-19. The CDR3 runs from the conserved cysteine through the conserved F or W. The D gene is left open where the match is weak. Some rows have no size entry. The others give once, few or many, or a class for an expanded clone.

TRBJ2-1	few	TRBD2	TRBV24-1	TGTGCCACCAGTGATTATTCAGCGGGGGGGCGTAATGAGCAGTTCTTC	CATSDYSAGGRNEQFF
TRBJ2-1	-	TRBD1	TRBV30	TGTGCCTGGAATTCCGGGACAGGTGACAATGAGCAGTTCTTC	CAWNSGTGDNEQFF
TRBJ2-3	-	TRBD2	TRBV7-3	TGTGCCAGCAGCTCCCAGCGGGGGGGCTTGACAGATACGCAGTATTTT	CASSSQRGGLTDTQYF
TRBJ1-4	-	TRBD1	TRBV5-1	TGCGCCAGCAGCCCTGGGGACAGGGGGCGATCGGGAGGCGAAAAACTGTTTTTT	CASSPGDRGRSGGEKLFF
TRBJ2-7	-	-	TRBV9	TGTGCCAGCAGCGGACCCCAGGGAAGAATCACCTACGAGCAGTACTTC	CASSGPQGRITYEQYF
TRBJ1-5	-	TRBD1	TRBV9	TGTGCCAGCAGCGCCACCGGACAGGGAACTCAGCCCCAGCATTTT	CASSATGQGTQPQHF
TRBJ1-3	few	TRBD1	TRBV6-5	TGTGCCAGCAGTACTAGGGGGCGCCTTGGAAACACCATATATTTT	CASSTRGRLGNTIYF
TRBJ1-5	-	-	TRBV3-1/TRBV3-2	TGTGCCAGCAGCCAACAAACAGGGTATAATCAGCCCCAGCATTTT	CASSQQTGYNQPQHF
TRBJ2-3	-	TRBD1	TRBV19	TGTGCCAGTACAACGGCTGACAGGGGTCGGAGCGGAGGTACGCAGTATTTT	CASTTADRGRSGGTQYF
TRBJ1-1	few	-	TRBV30	TGTGCCTGGGGACCAGGGGCGCGGACTGAAGCTTTCTTT	CAWGPGARTEAFF
TRBJ1-6	-	-	TRBV27	TGTGCCAGCAGTTCCATGTCCTATAATTCACCCCTCCACTTT	CASSSMSYNSPLHF
TRBJ2-6	-	TRBD1	TRBV6-6	TGTGCCAGCAGCTGGGACAGGGCAAGCTCTGGGGCCAACGTCCTGACTTTC	CASSWDRASSGANVLTF
TRBJ2-5	-	-	TRBV5-1	TGCGCCAGCAAACGGACACCCCAAGAGACCCAGTACTTC	CASKRTPQETQYF
TRBJ1-1	-	-	TRBV19	TGTGCCAGTAGACGGAGAGAGAACACTGAAGCTTTCTTT	CASRRRENTEAFF
TRBJ1-1	-	-	TRBV5-1	TGCGCCAGCAAGGGGGAGGGCACTGAAGCTTTCTTT	CASKGEGTEAFF
TRBJ2-7	-	TRBD2	TRBV10-3	TGTGCCACCAACAGCGGGACCTACGAGCAGTACTTC	CATNSGTYEQYF
TRBJ2-1	-	TRBD2	TRBV15	TGTGCCACCAGCAGAGATCCAGCGGGGGGGCGGTTCTTC	CATSRDPAGGRFF
TRBJ1-1	-	TRBD1	TRBV18	TGTGCCAGCTCACCATATAGGGGACAGGGGGCATCTGAAGCTTTCTTT	CASSPYRGQGASEAFF
TRBJ2-5	-	-	TRBV29-1	TGCAGCGTTGAATATTTGCAAGAGACCCAGTACTTC	CSVEYLQETQYF
TRBJ2-3	-	TRBD1	TRBV27	TGTGCCAGCAGATGGGACAGGGGTACGGATACGCAGTATTTT	CASRWDRGTDTQYF
TRBJ2-3	-	-	TRBV7-2	TGTGCCAGCAGCTTAAACGGGGTGACAGATACGCAGTATTTT	CASSLNGVTDTQYF
TRBJ2-2	-	TRBD1	TRBV28	TGTGCCAGCCGACAGGGGTTGGCCGGGGAGCTGTTTTTT	CASRQGLAGELFF
TRBJ1-4	-	-	TRBV2	TGTGCCAGCAGTGAACAGGGGACAACTAATGAAAAACTGTTTTTT	CASSEQGTTNEKLFF
TRBJ1-2	-	TRBD1	TRBV18	TGTGCCAGCTCACCCGGACAGGGGGAAGTATATGGCTACACCTTC	CASSPGQGEVYGYTF
TRBJ2-1	few	-	TRBV9	TGTGCCAGCAGCGTAGATGGTGGCATCTCCTACAATGAGCAGTTCTTC	CASSVDGGISYNEQFF
TRBJ1-1	-	-	TRBV19	TGTGCCAGTAGCGGACAGATTCTATTGAACACTGAAGCTTTCTTT	CASSGQILLNTEAFF
TRBJ1-4	-	-	TRBV7-9	TGTGCCAGCAGCTTAGATCGGGGGAGGGAAAAACTGTTTTTT	CASSLDRGREKLFF
TRBJ2-3	-	TRBD1	TRBV11-2	TGTGCCAGCAGCATCGGACAGGGGGCCTCAGATACGCAGTATTTT	CASSIGQGASDTQYF